A selection of T cell receptor beta chains follows, all from one sample in a study of shared clonotypes between healthy human individuals. Data came from immunoSEQ multiplex PCR; TCRdb stores just in-frame clones and leaves some out. Found here are around 990,000 clones, approximately 80% of them singletons; the top ten hold approximately 0.95%. Source material: memory CD4+ T cells from PBMCs. Receptors originate from a man between 18 and 35 years old in good health. Some clones in this sample may be carry-over from other donors' samples. The conserved cysteine and the conserved F or W are not part of the CDR3 here. Fields, in order: V gene, J gene, CDR3 protein.

TRBV5-1,TRBJ2-1,ASSEGSGWNEQF
TRBV5-1,TRBJ2-3,ASSGGGTSEDTQY
TRBV5-1,TRBJ2-3,ASSLLRGTLTDTQY
TRBV25-1,TRBJ2-7,ASLLLREQY
TRBV9,TRBJ1-3,ASSHKDRGHGNTIY
TRBV14,TRBJ2-2,ASSQLTGGLNTGELF
TRBV21-1,TRBJ1-5,ASSKGKGMEPQH
TRBV7-8,TRBJ1-5,ASSPDPNQPQH
TRBV5-1,TRBJ1-2,ASSPDPTGRYGYT
TRBV28,TRBJ2-1,ASSGLGGSYNEQF
TRBV10-3,TRBJ1-3,AISDDARGGNTIY
TRBV5-4,TRBJ1-2,ASSSTGGATYGYT
TRBV18,TRBJ2-7,ASSPPGHNYEQY
TRBV6-5,TRBJ1-4,ASSYSAGSGGKLF
TRBV5-1,TRBJ2-2,ASSASSGRGTGELF
TRBV5-1,TRBJ2-1,ASSLGQDGNEQF
TRBV18,TRBJ2-7,ASSAGSSYEQY
TRBV4-3,TRBJ1-1,ASSQEDRAIEAF
TRBV28,TRBJ2-7,AILSGGSYEQY
TRBV10-3,TRBJ2-1,AISEQDNNEQF
TRBV28,TRBJ1-1,ASTSYQYLRGRLNTEAF
TRBV7-8,TRBJ1-1,ASSSPWGARTEAF
TRBV9,TRBJ2-3,ASSQTSTSTDTQY
TRBV11-2,TRBJ2-7,ASSLGRGRGYEQY
TRBV2,TRBJ2-6,ASGLDGANVLT
TRBV5-1,TRBJ2-1,ASRGTSGTSYNEQF
TRBV7-9,TRBJ1-5,ASSLLGQPQH
TRBV10-3,TRBJ1-1,ASDGQGATEAF
TRBV28,TRBJ1-2,ASTPPWGAPNYWDGYT
TRBV6-5,TRBJ1-1,ASNGRGGAF
TRBV5-1,TRBJ2-3,ASSPRTSTDTQY
TRBV30,TRBJ2-3,AWSGGGTDTQY
TRBV30,TRBJ1-5,AWSVGWGREQPQH
TRBV10-3,TRBJ2-7,AINGDGRPGNEQY
TRBV5-1,TRBJ2-3,ASSLRSGRPTDTQY
TRBV6-5,TRBJ1-1,ASSYKGRNTEAF
TRBV12-2,TRBJ1-2,ASRLMTGNYGYT
TRBV5-8,TRBJ1-1,ASSRGRTSQNTEAF
TRBV29-1,TRBJ2-2,SVAPSGRNGELF
TRBV6-5,TRBJ1-2,ASSYRVGQGAFGYT
TRBV11-2,TRBJ2-3,ASNTPGQGADTQY
TRBV28,TRBJ2-7,ASRRGGSYEQY
TRBV5-8,TRBJ2-1,ASSLLLAEVLF